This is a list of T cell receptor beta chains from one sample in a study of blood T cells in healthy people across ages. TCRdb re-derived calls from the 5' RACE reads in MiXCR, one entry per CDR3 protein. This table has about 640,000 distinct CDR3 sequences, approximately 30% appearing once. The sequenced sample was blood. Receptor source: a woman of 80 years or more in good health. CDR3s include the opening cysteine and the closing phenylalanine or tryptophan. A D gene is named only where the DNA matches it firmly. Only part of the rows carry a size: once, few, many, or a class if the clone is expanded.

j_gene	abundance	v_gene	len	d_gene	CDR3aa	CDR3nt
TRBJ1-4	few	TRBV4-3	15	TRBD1	CASSQLDRGREKLFF	TGCGCCAGCAGCCAGTTGGACAGGGGCCGGGAAAAACTGTTTTTT
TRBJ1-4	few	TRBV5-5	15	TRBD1	CASSILQGPNEKLFF	TGTGCCAGCAGCATCTTACAGGGGCCTAATGAAAAACTGTTTTTT
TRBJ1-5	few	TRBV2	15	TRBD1	CASTTDRGSNQPQHF	TGTGCCAGCACCACGGACAGGGGTAGCAATCAGCCCCAGCATTTT
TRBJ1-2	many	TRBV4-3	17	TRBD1	CASSHSASGTGNNGYTF	TGCGCCAGCAGCCATTCCGCTTCCGGGACAGGGAATAATGGCTACACCTTC
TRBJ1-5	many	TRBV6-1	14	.	CASSEAGRAQPQHF	TGTGCCAGCAGTGAAGCGGGCAGGGCTCAGCCCCAGCATTTT
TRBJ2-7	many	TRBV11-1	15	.	CASSLGEPGSYEQYF	TGTGCCAGCAGCTTGGGTGAGCCAGGGTCATACGAGCAGTACTTC
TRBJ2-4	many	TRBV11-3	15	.	CASSHHPPGRNIQYF	TGTGCCAGCAGCCATCATCCCCCGGGGAGAAACATTCAGTACTTC
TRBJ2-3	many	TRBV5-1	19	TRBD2	CASSLDLTGTSGITDTQYF	TGCGCCAGCAGCTTGGATCTCACCGGGACTAGCGGAATCACAGATACGCAGTATTTT
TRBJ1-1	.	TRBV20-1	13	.	CSARKARNTEAFF	TGCAGTGCTAGAAAGGCGAGGAACACTGAAGCTTTCTTT
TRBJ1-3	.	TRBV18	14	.	CASSPTGMGNTIYF	TGTGCCAGCTCACCAACCGGGATGGGAAACACCATATATTTT
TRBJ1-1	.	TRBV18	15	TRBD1	CASSPGTGVNTEAFF	TGTGCCAGCTCACCCGGGACAGGGGTGAACACTGAAGCTTTCTTT
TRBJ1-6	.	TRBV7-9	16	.	CASSYSTGPGGSPLHF	TGTGCCAGCAGTTACTCCACAGGGCCCGGAGGTTCACCCCTCCACTTT
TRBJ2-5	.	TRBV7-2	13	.	CASSFWGEETQYF	TGTGCCAGCAGCTTCTGGGGGGAAGAGACCCAGTACTTC
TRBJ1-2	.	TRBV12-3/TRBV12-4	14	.	CASSSTQAELGYTF	TGTGCCAGCAGTTCCACCCAGGCCGAACTTGGCTACACCTTC
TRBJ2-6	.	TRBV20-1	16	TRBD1	CSASGQGGSGANVRTF	TGCAGTGCCTCGGGACAGGGTGGCTCTGGGGCCAACGTCCGGACTTTC
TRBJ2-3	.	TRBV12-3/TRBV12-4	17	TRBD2	CASSQSQRGVSADTQYF	TGTGCCAGCAGCCAATCCCAGCGGGGAGTGAGCGCAGATACGCAGTATTTT
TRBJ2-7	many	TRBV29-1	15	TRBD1	CSVEGPTGRWGEQYF	TGCAGCGTTGAAGGGCCGACAGGGCGCTGGGGGGAGCAGTACTTC
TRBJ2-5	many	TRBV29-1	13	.	CSVAGAIAETQYF	TGCAGCGTTGCGGGGGCGATCGCCGAGACCCAGTACTTC
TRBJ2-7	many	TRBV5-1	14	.	CASSVVQGSYEQYF	TGCGCCAGCAGCGTGGTGCAGGGCTCCTACGAGCAGTACTTC